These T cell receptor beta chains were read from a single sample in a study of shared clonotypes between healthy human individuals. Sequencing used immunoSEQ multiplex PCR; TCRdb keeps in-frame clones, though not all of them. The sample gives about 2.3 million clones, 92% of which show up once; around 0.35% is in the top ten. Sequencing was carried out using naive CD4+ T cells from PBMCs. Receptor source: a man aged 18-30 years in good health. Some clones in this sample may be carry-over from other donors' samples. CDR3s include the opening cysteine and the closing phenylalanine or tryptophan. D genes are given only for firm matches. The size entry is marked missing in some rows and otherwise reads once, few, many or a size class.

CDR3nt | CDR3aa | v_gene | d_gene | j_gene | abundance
TGTGCCAGCAGCCCTACGGGGGTCATCTACAATGAGCAGTTCTTC | CASSPTGVIYNEQFF | TRBV7-2 | - | TRBJ2-1 | -
TGTGCCTGGAGTAGGCTCCTTTCCTACAATGAGCAGTTCTTC | CAWSRLLSYNEQFF | TRBV30 | - | TRBJ2-1 | -
TGCGCCAGCAGCTTTATCAACGGGGCGAACACTGAAGCTTTCTTT | CASSFINGANTEAFF | TRBV5-1 | - | TRBJ1-1 | once
TGTGCCAGCAGTTACTCCCGGGACTCTCGAGGCTACACCTTC | CASSYSRDSRGYTF | TRBV6-5 | - | TRBJ1-2 | -
TGTGCCAGCAGTGACTCGAGAGGGACAGGAAATGAGCAGTTCTTC | CASSDSRGTGNEQFF | TRBV6-4 | TRBD1 | TRBJ2-1 | -
TGTGCCAGCAGCTCCGAAGCGGGACCCTACGAGCAGTACTTC | CASSSEAGPYEQYF | TRBV11-3 | TRBD2 | TRBJ2-7 | -
TGTGCCAGCAGTGGAGCGGGTGGCTCCTACAATGAGCAGTTCTTC | CASSGAGGSYNEQFF | TRBV25-1 | - | TRBJ2-1 | -
TGTGCCAGCAGCCGGGGACAGGGAGAGACCCAGTACTTC | CASSRGQGETQYF | TRBV5-4 | TRBD1 | TRBJ2-5 | -
TGTGCCTGGAGCCTTACCGGGACCCAAAACTATGGCTACACCTTC | CAWSLTGTQNYGYTF | TRBV30 | - | TRBJ1-2 | once
TGTGCCTGGACCCTCAGTACTGAAGCTTTCTTT | CAWTLSTEAFF | TRBV30 | - | TRBJ1-1 | few
TGTGCCAGCAGGAAACAGGGAGGCAGCAATCAGCCCCAGCATTTT | CASRKQGGSNQPQHF | TRBV28 | - | TRBJ1-5 | -
TGTGCCAGCAGTTACCGACAGGGGGCCAACACTGAAGCTTTCTTT | CASSYRQGANTEAFF | TRBV6-6 | TRBD1 | TRBJ1-1 | -
TGTGCCAGCAAGGTTCCCGACAGGGGCTCGGAGACCCAGTACTTC | CASKVPDRGSETQYF | TRBV5-8 | TRBD1 | TRBJ2-5 | -
TGCGCCAGCAGCTGGGGACAGGCCGCCTACGAGCAGTACTTC | CASSWGQAAYEQYF | TRBV5-1 | TRBD1 | TRBJ2-7 | once
TGTGCCAGCAGTCCGCTGGTACAAGAGACCCAGTACTTC | CASSPLVQETQYF | TRBV27 | - | TRBJ2-5 | -
TGTGCCAGCAGCGTGGGGGCAGGGGGCGCGGTGGACACTGAAGCTTTCTTT | CASSVGAGGAVDTEAFF | TRBV9 | TRBD1 | TRBJ1-1 | -
TGTGCCAGCTCACCACGGTTGACTAGCGGCTACGAGCAGTACTTC | CASSPRLTSGYEQYF | TRBV18 | TRBD2 | TRBJ2-7 | -
TGTGCCAGCAGCAAAGGGGGAGGACAGGGGACTAGCGGGGAGACCAAAAACATTCAGTACTTC | CASSKGGGQGTSGETKNIQYF | TRBV21-1 | - | TRBJ2-4 | -
TGTGCCAGCAGTCCGTACTTCCTCTACGAGCAGTACTTC | CASSPYFLYEQYF | TRBV6-6 | - | TRBJ2-7 | -
TGTGCCAGCAGTGAATATGGGGTTGACACCGGGGAGCTGTTTTTT | CASSEYGVDTGELFF | TRBV2 | - | TRBJ2-2 | -
TGCAGCGTTGTACAGGGTTCTGATACGCAGTATTTT | CSVVQGSDTQYF | TRBV29-1 | - | TRBJ2-3 | -
TGCGCCAGCAGGCTCGGGACAGGGGACTCACCCCTCCACTTT | CASRLGTGDSPLHF | TRBV5-1 | TRBD1 | TRBJ1-6 | -
TGTGCCAGCAGCCGCCGGGACAGGGGTTTTTCCGAGCAGTACTTC | CASSRRDRGFSEQYF | TRBV14 | TRBD1 | TRBJ2-7 | once
TGCGCCAGCAAGGACAGGCGGAATAGCAATCAGCCCCAGCATTTT | CASKDRRNSNQPQHF | TRBV10-1 | TRBD1 | TRBJ1-5 | few
TGTGCCAGCAACCCCCGCCCGGGGCGGGACTATGGCTACACCTTC | CASNPRPGRDYGYTF | TRBV7-2 | - | TRBJ1-2 | -
TGTGCCAGCTCCTCCGGACAGGGATTGGGCACTGAAGCTTTCTTT | CASSSGQGLGTEAFF | TRBV18 | TRBD1 | TRBJ1-1 | once
TGTGCCAGCAGAAGGGACAGGGTCGGCACCGGGGAGCTGTTTTTT | CASRRDRVGTGELFF | TRBV6-6 | TRBD1 | TRBJ2-2 | once
TGTGCCAGCAGCCCACCGGGACAGGGGGCCAATGAGCAGTTCTTC | CASSPPGQGANEQFF | TRBV14 | TRBD1 | TRBJ2-1 | -
TGTGCCAGCAACAGACAGAGTAATGAAAAACTGTTTTTT | CASNRQSNEKLFF | TRBV13 | - | TRBJ1-4 | -
TGCGCCAGCACTCCTCCTTGGGCGGGGAGCACAGATACGCAGTATTTT | CASTPPWAGSTDTQYF | TRBV5-1 | - | TRBJ2-3 | -
TGTGCCAGCTCTTCACCAATCAGTCGAGAGACCCAGTACTTC | CASSSPISRETQYF | TRBV18 | - | TRBJ2-5 | -
TGTGCCTGGAGTGTATGGCCAAATTCACCCCTCCACTTT | CAWSVWPNSPLHF | TRBV30 | - | TRBJ1-6 | -
TGTGCCAGCAGTTACCGGGACACCGGGTCCTACGAGCAGTACTTC | CASSYRDTGSYEQYF | TRBV6-5 | - | TRBJ2-7 | -
TGTGCCGTACTAGCGGATTTGAACACCGGGGAGCTGTTTTTT | CAVLADLNTGELFF | TRBV7-8 | TRBD2 | TRBJ2-2 | -
TGTGCCAGCAGTTACAGCGGACTTTTCACAGATACGCAGTATTTT | CASSYSGLFTDTQYF | TRBV6-5 | - | TRBJ2-3 | -
TGTGCCAGCAGCGATAGCAATCAGCCCCAGCATTTT | CASSDSNQPQHF | TRBV7-9 | - | TRBJ1-5 | -
TGCGCCAGCAGCCCCCTGATGGCGCACGAGCAGTACTTC | CASSPLMAHEQYF | TRBV5-1 | - | TRBJ2-7 | -